Listed below are T cell receptor beta chains from one sample, sequenced in a study of T cells in Graves' hyperthyroidism and ophthalmopathy. Each CDR3 protein gets one entry after TCRdb re-called the multiplex PCR reads with MiXCR. The table lists approximately 590,000 distinct CDR3 sequences, less than 20% of them singletons. Input material: blood. The origin of the receptors is a woman aged 30 to 39 with Graves' hyperthyroidism. Each CDR3 is given with its conserved first and last residue. Fields, in order: D gene, V gene, J gene, clone size, CDR3 DNA, CDR3 protein. A D gene is named only where the DNA matches it firmly. Clone size, where shown, is once, few, many, or a class for clones that have expanded.

TRBD2	TRBV6-6	TRBJ2-7	.	TGTGCCAGCAGTTACTCGGATCAGTGGGAGGGGTACGAGCAGTACTTC	CASSYSDQWEGYEQYF
TRBD1	TRBV29-1	TRBJ1-1	many	TGCAGCGTAGTTGACAGGGCCGCGTACACTGAAGCTTTCTTT	CSVVDRAAYTEAFF
.	TRBV7-2	TRBJ2-5	.	TGTGCCAGCAGCTTAGCTATCGGACAAGAGACCCAGTACTTC	CASSLAIGQETQYF
.	TRBV5-1	TRBJ1-2	many	TGCGCCAGCAGCTCCCCTCCCGGGCAGCCCGTGTACTATGGCTACACCTTC	CASSSPPGQPVYYGYTF
TRBD1	TRBV7-2	TRBJ1-2	many	TGTGCCAGCAGCTTATTGGGACAGGGGACCTATGGCTACACCTTC	CASSLLGQGTYGYTF
TRBD2	TRBV7-2	TRBJ2-7	.	TGTGCCAGCAGCGCTCTAGCGGGAGGGCGGGGCGGCGAGCAGTACTTC	CASSALAGGRGGEQYF
.	TRBV28	TRBJ2-1	many	TGTGCCAGCAGTTTATCCCTCTTAGCGACCTCCTACAATGAGCAGTTCTTC	CASSLSLLATSYNEQFF
TRBD2	TRBV5-1	TRBJ2-2	many	TGCGCCAGCAGCTCCGGGACTAAACACACCGGGGAGCTGTTTTTT	CASSSGTKHTGELFF
.	TRBV28	TRBJ1-2	few	TGTGCCAGCAATGGAAACTATGGCTACACCTTC	CASNGNYGYTF
.	TRBV5-1	TRBJ2-1	.	TGCGCCAGCAGCTTCTCTAGCGCGAGCTCCTACAATAAGCAGTTCTTC	CASSFSSASSYNKQFF
.	TRBV7-9	TRBJ1-5	many	TGTGCCAGCAGCTTAGGCGGACCCCAGCCCCAGCATTTT	CASSLGGPQPQHF
.	TRBV18	TRBJ1-5	few	TGTGCCAGCTCACACAACAGCGGAGAACAGCCCCGGCATTTT	CASSHNSGEQPRHF
TRBD2	TRBV9	TRBJ2-1	few	TGTGCCAGCAGCCTATGGACTAGCGGTTACAATGAGCAGTTCTTC	CASSLWTSGYNEQFF
TRBD1	TRBV7-9	TRBJ2-6	few	TGTGCCAGCAGCTCGACAGGGGGAATTACTGGGGCCAACGTCCTGACTTTC	CASSSTGGITGANVLTF
TRBD1	TRBV15	TRBJ2-1	.	TGTGCCACCAGCTGGGGACAGGCCTCCCTAGGGATGGGGCAGTTCTTC	CATSWGQASLGMGQFF